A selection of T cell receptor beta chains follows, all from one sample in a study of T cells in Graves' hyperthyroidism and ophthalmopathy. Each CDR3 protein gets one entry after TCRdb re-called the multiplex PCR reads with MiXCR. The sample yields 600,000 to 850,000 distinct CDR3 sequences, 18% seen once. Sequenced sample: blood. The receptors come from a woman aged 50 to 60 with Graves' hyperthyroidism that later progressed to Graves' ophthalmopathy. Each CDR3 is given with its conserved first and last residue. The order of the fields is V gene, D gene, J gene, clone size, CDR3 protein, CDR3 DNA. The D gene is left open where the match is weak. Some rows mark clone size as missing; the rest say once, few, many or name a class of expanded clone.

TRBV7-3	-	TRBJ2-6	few	CASSLSNSGANVLTF	TGTGCCAGCAGCTTATCTAACTCTGGGGCCAACGTCCTGACTTTC
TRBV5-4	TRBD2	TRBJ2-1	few	CASSLATSGSYNEQFF	TGTGCCAGCAGCTTGGCCACTAGCGGGAGCTACAATGAGCAGTTCTTC
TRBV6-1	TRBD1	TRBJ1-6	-	CASKTGFGSPLHF	TGTGCCAGCAAGACAGGGTTCGGATCACCCCTCCACTTT
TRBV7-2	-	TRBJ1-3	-	CASSLLNSGNTIYF	TGTGCCAGCAGCTTACTCAACTCTGGAAACACCATATATTTT
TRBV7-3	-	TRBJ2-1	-	CASSLQGGDSYNEQFF	TGTGCCAGCAGCTTACAGGGAGGCGACTCCTACAATGAGCAGTTCTTC
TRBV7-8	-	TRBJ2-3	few	CASSLVRAERGTQYF	TGTGCCAGCAGCTTAGTGCGGGCAGAAAGGGGTACGCAGTATTTT
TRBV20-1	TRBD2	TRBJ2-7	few	CSARDRGGSNEQYF	TGCAGTGCTAGAGATCGGGGAGGGAGCAACGAGCAGTACTTC
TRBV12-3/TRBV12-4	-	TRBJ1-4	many	CASKLGANEKLFF	TGTGCCAGCAAGTTAGGGGCTAATGAAAAACTGTTTTTT
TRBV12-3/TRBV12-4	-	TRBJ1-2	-	CASGGQLSYGYTF	TGTGCCAGCGGTGGACAATTAAGCTATGGCTACACCTTC
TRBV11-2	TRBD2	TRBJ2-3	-	CASSRTSGGRGDTQYF	TGTGCCAGCAGTAGGACTAGCGGGGGGCGGGGAGATACGCAGTATTTT
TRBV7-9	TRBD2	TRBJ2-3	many	CASSLEGLAGDTQYF	TGTGCCAGCAGCTTAGAAGGACTAGCAGGAGATACGCAGTATTTT
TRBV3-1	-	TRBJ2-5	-	CASSQEVQQETQYF	TGTGCCAGCAGCCAAGAAGTCCAGCAAGAGACCCAGTACTTC
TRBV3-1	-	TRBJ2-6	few	CASSPPGLRSGANVLTF	TGTGCCAGCAGCCCCCCCGGACTTCGCTCTGGGGCCAACGTCCTGACTTTC
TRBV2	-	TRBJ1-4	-	CASSVNRQNEKLFF	TGTGCCAGCAGTGTAAACAGACAAAATGAAAAACTGTTTTTT
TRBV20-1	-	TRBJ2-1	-	CSGVGLAGFNEQFF	TGCAGTGGGGTCGGGCTAGCTGGATTCAATGAGCAGTTCTTC
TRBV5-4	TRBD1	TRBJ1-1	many	CASSRQGFTEAFF	TGTGCCAGCAGTAGACAGGGGTTCACTGAAGCTTTCTTT
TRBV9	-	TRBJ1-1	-	CASSERGLGTEAFF	TGTGCCAGCAGCGAGCGGGGGCTGGGCACTGAAGCTTTCTTT
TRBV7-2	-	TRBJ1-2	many	CASSLRWGGSYGYTF	TGTGCCAGCAGCTTAAGATGGGGGGGTAGCTATGGCTACACCTTC
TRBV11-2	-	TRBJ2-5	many	CASSLGYRTARETQYF	TGTGCCAGCAGCTTAGGGTATCGGACGGCTCGGGAGACCCAGTACTTC
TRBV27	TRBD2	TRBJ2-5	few	CASSPWGGQETQYF	TGTGCCAGCAGCCCCTGGGGGGGCCAAGAGACCCAGTACTTC
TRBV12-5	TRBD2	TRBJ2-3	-	CASGLTSGGRTDTQYF	TGTGCTAGTGGGCTGACTAGCGGGGGGCGGACAGATACGCAGTATTTT
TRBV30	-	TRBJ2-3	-	CASSHYTDTHTQYF	TGTGCCTCCTCACATTACACAGATACGCATACGCAGTATTTT
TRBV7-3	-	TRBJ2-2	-	CASSQGPRATGELFF	TGTGCCAGCAGCCAAGGACCACGTGCGACCGGGGAGCTGTTTTTT
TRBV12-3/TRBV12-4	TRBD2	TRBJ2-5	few	CASSPAGGGTETQYF	TGTGCCAGCAGTCCCGCGGGAGGGGGGACCGAGACCCAGTACTTC
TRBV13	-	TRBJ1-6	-	CASSLGIDNYNSPLHF	TGTGCCAGCAGCTTAGGGATAGACAACTATAATTCACCCCTCCACTTT
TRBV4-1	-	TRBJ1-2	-	CASSQDLRTDLYGYTF	TGCGCCAGCAGCCAAGATCTGAGGACAGACCTCTATGGCTACACCTTC
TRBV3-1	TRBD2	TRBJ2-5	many	CASSPRAGGLQETQYF	TGTGCCAGCAGCCCCAGAGCGGGGGGGCTCCAAGAGACCCAGTACTTC
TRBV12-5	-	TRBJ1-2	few	CASARRGLGYTF	TGTGCTAGTGCCCGCCGCGGGCTGGGCTACACCTTC
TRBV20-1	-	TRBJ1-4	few	CSATEGGTEKLFF	TGCAGTGCTACTGAGGGGGGAACGGAAAAACTGTTTTTT
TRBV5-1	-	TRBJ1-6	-	CASSLIPRAGRNSPLHF	TGCGCCAGCAGTTTAATCCCCAGGGCCGGGAGAAATTCACCCCTCCACTTT
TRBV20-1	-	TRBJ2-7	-	CSAREGSYEQYF	TGCAGTGCTAGAGAGGGGAGTTACGAGCAGTACTTC
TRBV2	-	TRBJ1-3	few	CAGSETTSGNTIYF	TGTGCCGGCAGTGAGACGACTTCTGGAAACACCATATATTTT
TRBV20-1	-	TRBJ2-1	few	CSARRTLGYNEQFF	TGCAGTGCTAGACGGACCCTTGGGTACAATGAGCAGTTCTTC
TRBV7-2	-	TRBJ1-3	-	CASSRGRLSSGNTIYF	TGTGCCAGCAGCCGCGGGCGGTTAAGCTCTGGAAACACCATATATTTT
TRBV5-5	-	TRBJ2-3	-	CASSASGMDTQYF	TGTGCCAGCAGCGCCTCAGGGATGGATACGCAGTATTTT
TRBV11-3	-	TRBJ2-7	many	CASSLDSQSYEQYF	TGTGCCAGCAGCTTAGATTCACAGTCCTACGAGCAGTACTTC
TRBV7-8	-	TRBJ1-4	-	CASSPSGVGDEKLFF	TGTGCCAGCAGCCCCTCAGGGGTCGGAGATGAAAAACTGTTTTTT
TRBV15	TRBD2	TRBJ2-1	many	CATSRPGLARVRAYNEQFF	TGTGCCACCAGCAGACCTGGACTAGCGAGAGTCCGTGCCTACAATGAGCAGTTCTTC
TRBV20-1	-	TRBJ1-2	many	CSARRPRMRGTLWELYGYTF	-
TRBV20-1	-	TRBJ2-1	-	CSAPPPGGVSYNEQFF	TGCAGTGCTCCACCCCCTGGCGGGGTCTCCTACAATGAGCAGTTCTTC
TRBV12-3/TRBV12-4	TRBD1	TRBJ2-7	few	CASSFTGVREQYF	TGTGCCAGCAGTTTTACAGGGGTCCGCGAGCAGTACTTC
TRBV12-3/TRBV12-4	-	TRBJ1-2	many	CAGKQGCLNYGYTF	TGTGCCGGAAAACAAGGGTGCTTAAACTATGGCTACACCTTC
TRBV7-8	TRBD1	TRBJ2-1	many	CASSPPTTGIYNEQFF	TGTGCCAGCAGCCCCCCTACGACAGGGATCTACAATGAGCAGTTCTTC
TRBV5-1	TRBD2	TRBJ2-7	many	CASSLAAGDYEQYF	TGCGCCAGCAGCTTGGCGGCGGGGGACTACGAGCAGTACTTC
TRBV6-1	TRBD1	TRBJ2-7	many	CASCRDRDYEQYF	TGTGCCAGCTGCCGGGACAGGGACTACGAGCAGTACTTC
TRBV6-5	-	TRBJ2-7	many	CASSYGVVGLSEQYF	TGTGCCAGCAGTTACGGGGTGGTGGGGTTGAGTGAGCAGTACTTC
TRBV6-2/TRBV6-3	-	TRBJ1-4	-	CASSQPRGEKLFF	TGTGCCAGCAGCCAACCCAGGGGAGAAAAACTGTTTTTT
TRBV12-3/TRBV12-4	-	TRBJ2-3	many	CASITTSLSTDTQYF	TGTGCCAGCATAACGACTAGTTTAAGCACAGATACGCAGTATTTT
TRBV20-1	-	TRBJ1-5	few	CSARGQPVNQPQHF	TGCAGTGCTAGAGGGCAGCCAGTAAATCAGCCCCAGCATTTT
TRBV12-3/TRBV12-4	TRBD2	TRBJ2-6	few	CASSPETSGGVSGANVLTF	TGTGCCAGCAGTCCCGAGACTAGCGGGGGCGTCTCTGGGGCCAACGTCCTGACTTTC